Shown below are 26 T cell receptor beta chains from a single sample sequenced in a study of cytomegalovirus exposure and HLA in healthy donors. The PCR contained 60 Vbeta and 13 Jbeta primers. Using immunoSEQ multiplex PCR, the repertoire was profiled, and TCRdb retains in-frame clones only, with some absent. The table lists some 220,000 clones, more than 60% of them singletons. The specimen sequenced was PBMCs. Every receptor here comes from a woman in her sixties or seventies in good health and CMV-seropositive.

The rearrangement joins TRBV19 to TRBJ2-7, with TRBD2 as a possible D gene (6 bases). Germline V gives CDR1 LNHDA, CDR2 SQIVND (reference sequence). CDR3 size: 12 residues. Trimming took off 6 bases at V and 7 bases at J, with 13 bases between the two ends. CDR3 DNA: TGTGCCAGTAGATCGTTTGGAGGGGAGCAGTACTTC. As protein: CASRSFGGEQYF.

The chain uses TRBV10-3 and TRBJ2-7; D is ambiguous. The CDR3 spans 13 residues. Deletions cut 0 bases from V and 3 bases from J, with 6 bases between. CDR1 is ENHRY, CDR2 SYGVKD, per germline. The CDR3 is CAISESEIYEQYF. The DNA of the CDR3 is TGTGCCATCAGTGAGTCGGAGATCTACGAGCAGTACTTC.

The chain recombines TRBV2 with TRBJ1-1; the D gene is possibly TRBD1 (5 bases). Germline CDR1 is SNHLY and CDR2 is FYNNEI. CDR3 size: 14 residues. V lost 7 bases and J 1 base, leaving 13 bases between the germline ends. CDR3 in amino acids: CASMRGHQNTEAFF. Written as DNA, the CDR3 is TGTGCCAGCATGCGAGGACACCAGAACACTGAAGCTTTCTTT.

In its sample, this clone was seen a few times. Written as DNA, the CDR3 is TGTGCCAGCAGCCAAGAAACCGGGGGAACAGATACGCAGTATTTT. Translation: CASSQETGGTDTQYF. The genes are TRBV4-2 and TRBJ2-3, with a tentative D call TRBD2 (6 bases). This CDR3 is built from 15 residues. Between the trimmed V and J ends, which lost 0 bases and 3 bases, there was a span of 10 bases. CDR1 is LGHNA, CDR2 YNFKEQ, per germline.

V and J are TRBV9 and TRBJ1-2, with no clear D. The CDR3 runs 13 residues. V dropped 4 bases and J dropped 8 bases, with 15 bases sitting between them. CDR1 SGDLS and CDR2 YYNGEE come from the germline V gene. Here the CDR3 reads CASSLLRGGGYTF. The CDR3 DNA reads TGTGCCAGCAGCCTCCTCCGAGGAGGCGGCTACACCTTC.

The chain couples TRBV5-4 to TRBJ2-2; possibly TRBD1 for D (6 bases). The germline V and J ends were trimmed by 4 bases and 7 bases, with 14 bases remaining between them. CDR3 length equals 14 residues. From germline, CDR1 is SGHNT and CDR2 YYREEE (reference sequence). CDR3 loop: CASSPDLGGGELFF. As DNA, the CDR3 is TGTGCCAGCAGCCCGGACCTAGGGGGCGGGGAGCTGTTTTTT.

This clone was picked up a small number of times. The CDR3 is CASSQEGGHGRATNEKLFF. CDR3 coding DNA: TGCGCCAGCAGCCAAGAAGGGGGTCATGGCAGAGCAACTAATGAAAAACTGTTTTTT. The chain couples TRBV4-1 to TRBJ1-4; possibly TRBD1 for D (6 bases). Between the trimmed V and J ends, which lost 0 bases and 0 bases, there was a span of 17 bases. Germline V gives CDR1 MGHRA, CDR2 YSYEKL. CDR3 size: 19 residues.

CDR3 in amino acids: CASSLGVSEQYF. CDR3 DNA sequence: TGCGCCAGCAGCTTGGGAGTAAGCGAGCAGTACTTC. The V and J genes are TRBV5-1 and TRBJ2-7, with unresolved D. CDR1 is SGHRS, CDR2 YFSETQ, per germline. The CDR3 runs 12 residues. Trimming stripped 0 bases from V and 6 bases from J, with 7 bases between.

This clone was seen once. The chain couples TRBV7-2 to TRBJ1-2; 7 nucleotides line up with TRBD1. Germline V gene sequence: CDR1 SGHTA, CDR2 FQGNSA. The CDR3 length is 13 residues. The trim removed 5 bases at V and 7 bases at J, leaving 7 bases unmatched. This CDR3 is CASSHGQDTGYTF. CDR3 nucleotides: TGTGCCAGCAGCCATGGACAGGACACTGGCTACACCTTC. The full variable domain, with the rest looked up from reference TRBV7-2 and TRBJ1-2, is GAGVSQSPSNKVTEKGKDVELRCDPISGHTALYWYRQSLGQGLEFLIYFQGNSAPDKSGLPSDRFSAERTGGSVSTLTIQRTQQEDSAVYLCASSHGQDTGYTFGSGTRLTVV.

The gene calls are TRBV7-9 and TRBJ1-2; D remains ambiguous. The CDR3 covers 14 residues. V was pared by 2 bases and J by 4 bases, with 11 bases between. Germline lookup yields CDR1 SEHNR and CDR2 FQNEAQ (reference sequence). The CDR3 DNA reads TGTGCCAGCAGCTTACCGACACAAATCTATGGCTACACCTTC. Translating it yields CASSLPTQIYGYTF.

This clone was detected only a few times. V gene TRBV4-3 combines with J gene TRBJ1-5, with no clear D. Germline CDR1 LGHNA, CDR2 YSLEER. CDR3 length: 13 residues. The V end was cut by 2 bases, the J end by 5 bases, with 7 bases between. CDR3 sequence (DNA): TGCGCCAGCAGCCAACTCCGAGATCAGCCCCAGCATTTT. Translation gives CASSQLRDQPQHF.

V and J are TRBV7-7 and TRBJ2-3; TRBD2 aligns across 9 bases. Trimming took 4 bases from V and 5 from J; bases not matched to a gene: 7. The CDR3 has 15 residues. Germline CDR1 and CDR2: SSHAT and FNYEAQ (reference sequence). CDR3 nucleotide sequence: TGTGCCAGCAGCTCAAGAGCGGGAGGCGAAGATACGCAGTATTTT. This sequence encodes CASSSRAGGEDTQYF.

This clone was observed once. This rearrangement joins TRBV10-3 to TRBJ2-7; TRBD1 might be the D (6 bases). This CDR3 comprises 14 residues. The germline V gene encodes CDR1 ENHRY and CDR2 SYGVKD. V lost 2 bases and J 2 bases, leaving 10 bases between the germline ends. CDR3 protein: CAISEGQKTYEQYF. CDR3 DNA sequence: TGTGCCATCAGTGAGGGACAGAAGACCTACGAGCAGTACTTC.

The rearrangement uses TRBV29-1 and TRBJ2-7; a weak D match, TRBD2 (6 bases). CDR1 is SQVTM and CDR2 is ANQGSEA in the germline V gene. The CDR3 extends over 14 amino acids. Trimming stripped 4 bases from V and 7 bases from J, with 20 bases between. The CDR3 reads CSVVKEPGVGEQYF. CDR3 nucleotide sequence: TGCAGCGTTGTCAAGGAGCCGGGGGTGGGGGAGCAGTACTTC.

The chain has TRBV5-1 and TRBJ2-2; D not resolved. This CDR3 has 14 amino acids. Deletions cut 0 bases from V and 3 bases from J, with 6 bases between. CDR1 and CDR2 from the germline V gene are SGHRS and YFSETQ. CDR3 nucleotides: TGCGCCAGCAGCTTGGGCGTTGACACCGGGGAGCTGTTTTTT. This sequence encodes CASSLGVDTGELFF.

This clone was seen more than once but under ten times. V and J are TRBV7-9 and TRBJ1-2; TRBD1 aligns across 8 bases. This CDR3 has 13 amino acids. Looked up from germline, CDR1 is SEHNR and CDR2 is FQNEAQ (reference sequence). V trimming: 5 bases; J trimming: 8 bases; junction bases outside the gene matches: 7. The CDR3 sequence: CASSTEDRDGYTF. The CDR3 nucleotides are TGTGCCAGCAGCACCGAGGACAGGGACGGCTACACCTTC.

The V gene is TRBV5-1, the J gene TRBJ2-2; D remains ambiguous. This CDR3 comprises 13 residues. CDR1 SGHRS and CDR2 YFSETQ come from the germline V gene. V was clipped by 0 bases and J by 7 bases, with 7 bases between them. Here the CDR3 DNA reads TGCGCCAGCAGCTTGGTGGAGAGCGGGGAGCTGTTTTTT. Its translation: CASSLVESGELFF. Drawing the rest from reference TRBV5-1 and TRBJ2-2, the complete variable domain is KAGVTQTPRYLIKTRGQQVTLSCSPISGHRSVSWYQQTPGQGLQFLFEYFSETQRNKGNFPGRFSGRQFSNSRSEMNVSTLELGDSALYLCASSLVESGELFFGEGSRLTVL.

The genes are TRBV29-1 and TRBJ2-5; 7 nucleotides match TRBD2. Germline V gives CDR1 SQVTM, CDR2 ANQGSEA. There are 11 residues in the CDR3. J lost 5 bases, V lost 8 bases, and 5 bases had no gene match. The CDR3 spells CSHWRGETQYF. The CDR3 DNA is TGCAGCCATTGGCGGGGGGAGACCCAGTACTTC.

The chain joins TRBV28 to TRBJ2-7; a weak D match, TRBD1 (6 bases). The CDR3 runs 17 residues. V lost 3 bases and J 6 bases, leaving 24 bases between the germline ends. Looked up from germline, CDR1 is MDHEN and CDR2 is SYDVKM. The CDR3 spells CASSLPQLSRARGEQYF. The CDR3 bases are TGTGCCAGCAGTTTGCCCCAACTCTCCCGGGCCAGGGGCGAGCAGTACTTC.

The rearrangement uses TRBV7-2 and TRBJ1-1; TRBD1 is a possible D gene (5 bases). The CDR3 runs 15 residues. Trimming stripped 7 bases from V and 1 base from J, with 16 bases between. Germline assignment: CDR1 SGHTA and CDR2 FQGNSA. The CDR3, as DNA: TGTGCCAGCACCTTGGGGGGGGGTCGGAACACTGAAGCTTTCTTT. Its translation: CASTLGGGRNTEAFF. The whole variable domain, remainder taken from reference TRBV7-2 and TRBJ1-1, is GAGVSQSPSNKVTEKGKDVELRCDPISGHTALYWYRQSLGQGLEFLIYFQGNSAPDKSGLPSDRFSAERTGGSVSTLTIQRTQQEDSAVYLCASTLGGGRNTEAFFGQGTRLTVV.

This sequence joins TRBV5-4 and TRBJ2-3; the match to TRBD1 covers 7 bases. This CDR3 is built from 15 residues. Germline CDR1 and CDR2: SGHNT and YYREEE (reference sequence). The ends lost 5 bases at V and 0 bases at J; junction bases unmatched: 6. The CDR3: CASRPGTASTDTQYF. CDR3 bases: TGTGCCAGCAGGCCCGGGACAGCTAGCACAGATACGCAGTATTTT.

J is TRBJ2-7 and V is TRBV6-1, with TRBD1 matching over 8 bases. Per the germline V gene, CDR1 is MNHNS and CDR2 is SASEGT. CDR3 length equals 11 residues. Trimming took 6 bases from V and 5 from J; bases not matched to a gene: 0. CDR3 sequence (DNA): TGTGCCAGCAGGGACAGGGACGAGCAGTACTTC. Protein: CASRDRDEQYF.

The chain recombines TRBV21-1 with TRBJ1-5. TRBV21-1 is classified as a pseudogene. This CDR3 comprises 18 residues. The CDR3 sequence is CASSPRFDFAYSNQPQHF. Here the CDR3 DNA reads TGTGCCAGCAGCCCGAGATTCGATTTTGCTTATAGCAATCAGCCCCAGCATTTT.

This clone was recorded once. The V call is TRBV6-5, the J call TRBJ1-4; weak D call: TRBD1 (5 bases). Per germline, CDR1 MNHEY and CDR2 SVGAGI. V gave up 2 bases and J gave up 6 bases, with 10 bases separating them. This CDR3 is 14 amino acids long. CDR3 in amino acids: CASSYGGLDEKLFF. The DNA for the CDR3 is TGTGCCAGCAGTTACGGGGGACTTGATGAAAAACTGTTTTTT.

The V call is TRBV15, the J call TRBJ2-1, with a possible D match to TRBD2 (5 bases). Germline lookup yields CDR1 LNHNV and CDR2 YYDKDF (reference sequence). The CDR3 runs to 17 residues. V lost 3 bases to trimming and J lost 8 bases, with 23 bases between them. CDR3 region: CATSSTAAEEHGYEQFF. The CDR3 DNA follows: TGTGCCACCAGCAGTACCGCAGCGGAGGAGCACGGCTATGAGCAGTTCTTC.

The table lists this clone with a few counts. The rearrangement links TRBV7-6 to TRBJ1-6; no clear D gene. The CDR3 length is 15 residues. V was shortened by 4 bases and J by 7 bases, with 14 bases between the two germline ends. The germline V gene encodes CDR1 SGHVS and CDR2 FNYEAQ. Written as DNA, the CDR3 is TGTGCCAGCAGCTCTGATGTCCCTAGGAATTCACCCCTCCACTTT. Its translation is CASSSDVPRNSPLHF.